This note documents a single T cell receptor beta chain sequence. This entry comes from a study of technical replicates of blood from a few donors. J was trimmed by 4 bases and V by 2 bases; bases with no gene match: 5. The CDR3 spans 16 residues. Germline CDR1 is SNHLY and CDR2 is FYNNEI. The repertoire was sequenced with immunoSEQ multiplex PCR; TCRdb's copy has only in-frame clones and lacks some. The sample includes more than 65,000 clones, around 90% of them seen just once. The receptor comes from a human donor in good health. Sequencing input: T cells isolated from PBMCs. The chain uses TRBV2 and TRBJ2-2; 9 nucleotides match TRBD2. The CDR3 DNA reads TGTGCCAGCAGTGAACGGCGGGAGGGCCCCACCGGGGAGCTGTTTTTT. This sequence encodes CASSERREGPTGELFF.